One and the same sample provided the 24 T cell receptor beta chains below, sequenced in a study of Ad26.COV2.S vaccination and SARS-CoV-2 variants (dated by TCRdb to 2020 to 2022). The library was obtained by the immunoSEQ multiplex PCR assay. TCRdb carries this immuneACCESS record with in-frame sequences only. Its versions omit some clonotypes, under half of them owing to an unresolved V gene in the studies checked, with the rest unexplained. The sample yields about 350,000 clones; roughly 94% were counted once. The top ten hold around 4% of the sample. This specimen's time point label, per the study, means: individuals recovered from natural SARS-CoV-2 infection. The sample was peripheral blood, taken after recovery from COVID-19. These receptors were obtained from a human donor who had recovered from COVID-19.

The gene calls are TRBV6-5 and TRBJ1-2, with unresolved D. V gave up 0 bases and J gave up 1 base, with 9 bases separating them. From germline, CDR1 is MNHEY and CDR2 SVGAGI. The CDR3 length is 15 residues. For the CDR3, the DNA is TGTGCCAGCAGTTACTCTGGCAACGGTAACTATGGCTACACCTTC. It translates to CASSYSGNGNYGYTF.

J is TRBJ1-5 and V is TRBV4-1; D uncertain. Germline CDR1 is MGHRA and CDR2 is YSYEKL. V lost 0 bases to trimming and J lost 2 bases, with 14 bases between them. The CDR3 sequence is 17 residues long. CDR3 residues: CASSQDRRARRNQPQHF. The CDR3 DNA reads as TGCGCCAGCAGCCAAGATAGGCGGGCGCGCCGCAATCAGCCCCAGCATTTT.

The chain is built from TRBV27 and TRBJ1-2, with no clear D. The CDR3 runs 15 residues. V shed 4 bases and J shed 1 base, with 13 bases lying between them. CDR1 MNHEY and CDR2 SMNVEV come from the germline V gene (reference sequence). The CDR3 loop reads CASSYTRRSNYGYTF. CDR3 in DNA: TGTGCCAGCAGTTATACCCGCAGGAGTAACTATGGCTACACCTTC.

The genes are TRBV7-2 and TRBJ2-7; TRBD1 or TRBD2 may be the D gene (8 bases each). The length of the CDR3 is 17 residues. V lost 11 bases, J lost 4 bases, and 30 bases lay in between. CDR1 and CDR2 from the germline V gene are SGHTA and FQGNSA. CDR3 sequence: CASSQGAPGGARYEQYF. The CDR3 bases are TGTGCCTCCAGCCAGGGGGCGCCGGGGGGGGCCAGATACGAGCAGTACTTC.

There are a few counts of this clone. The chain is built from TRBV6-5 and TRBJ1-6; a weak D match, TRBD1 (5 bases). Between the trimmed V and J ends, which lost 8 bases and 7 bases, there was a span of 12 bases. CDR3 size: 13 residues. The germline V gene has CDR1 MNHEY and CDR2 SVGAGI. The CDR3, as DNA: TGTGCCAGCGGAAGGGACCGGAATTCACCCCTCCACTTT. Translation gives CASGRDRNSPLHF.

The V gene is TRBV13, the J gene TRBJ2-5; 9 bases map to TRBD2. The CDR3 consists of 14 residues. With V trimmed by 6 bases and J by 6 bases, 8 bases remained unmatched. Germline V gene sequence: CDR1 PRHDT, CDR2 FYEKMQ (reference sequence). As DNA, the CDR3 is TGTGCCAGCAGTTCCGGGACTAGCTATAAGACCCAGTACTTC. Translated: CASSSGTSYKTQYF.

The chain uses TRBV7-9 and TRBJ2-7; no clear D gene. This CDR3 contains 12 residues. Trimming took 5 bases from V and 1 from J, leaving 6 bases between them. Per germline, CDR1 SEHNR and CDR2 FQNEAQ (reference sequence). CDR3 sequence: CASSETSYEQYF. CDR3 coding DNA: TGTGCCAGCAGCGAGACTTCCTACGAGCAGTACTTC. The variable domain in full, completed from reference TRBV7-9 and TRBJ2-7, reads DTGVSQNPRHKITKRGQNVTFRCDPISEHNRLYWYRQTLGQGPEFLTYFQNEAQLEKSRLLSDRFSAERPKGSFSTLEIQRTEQGDSAMYLCASSETSYEQYFGPGTRLTVT.

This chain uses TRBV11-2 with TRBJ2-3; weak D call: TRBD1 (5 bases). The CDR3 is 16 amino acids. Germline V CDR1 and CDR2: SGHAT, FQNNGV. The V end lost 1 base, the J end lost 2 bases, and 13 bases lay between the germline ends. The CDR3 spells CASSLGVGATTDTQYF. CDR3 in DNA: TGTGCCAGCAGCTTAGGGGTTGGGGCTACCACAGATACGCAGTATTTT. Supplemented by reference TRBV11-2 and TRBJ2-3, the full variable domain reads EAGVAQSPRYKIIEKRQSVAFWCNPISGHATLYWYQQILGQGPKLLIQFQNNGVVDDSQLPKDRFSAERLKGVDSTLKIQPAKLEDSAVYLCASSLGVGATTDTQYFGPGTRLTVL.

CDR3 residues: CARSTGGAPPPRNYGYTF. Here the CDR3 DNA reads TGCGCCAGAAGCACAGGGGGCGCACCCCCACCTCGTAACTATGGCTACACCTTC. This chain uses TRBV5-1 with TRBJ1-2, with 9 bases aligning to TRBD1. CDR1 and CDR2 from the germline V gene are SGHRS and YFSETQ. This CDR3 is built from 18 residues. V gave up 8 bases and J gave up 1 base; unmatched junction bases: 18. Together with reference TRBV5-1 and TRBJ1-2, the CDR3 gives the full variable domain: KAGVTQTPRYLIKTRGQQVTLSCSPISGHRSVSWYQQTPGQGLQFLFEYFSETQRNKGNFPGRFSGRQFSNSRSEMNVSTLELGDSALYLCARSTGGAPPPRNYGYTFGSGTRLTVV.

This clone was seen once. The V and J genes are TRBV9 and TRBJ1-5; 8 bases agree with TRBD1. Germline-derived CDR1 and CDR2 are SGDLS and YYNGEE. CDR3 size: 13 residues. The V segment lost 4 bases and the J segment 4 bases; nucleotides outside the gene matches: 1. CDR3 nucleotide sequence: TGTGCCAGCAGCAGGACAGGGAATCAGCCCCAGCATTTT. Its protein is CASSRTGNQPQHF. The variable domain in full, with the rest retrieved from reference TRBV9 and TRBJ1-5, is DSGVTQTPKHLITATGQRVTLRCSPRSGDLSVYWYQQSLDQGLQFLIQYYNGEERAKGNILERFSAQQFPDLHSELNLSSLELGDSALYFCASSRTGNQPQHFGDGTRLSIL.

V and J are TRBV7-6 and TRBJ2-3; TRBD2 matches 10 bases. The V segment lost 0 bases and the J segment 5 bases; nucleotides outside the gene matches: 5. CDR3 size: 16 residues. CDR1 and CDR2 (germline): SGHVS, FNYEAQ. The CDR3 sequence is CASSLALAGEGDTQYF. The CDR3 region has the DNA TGTGCCAGCAGCTTAGCGCTAGCGGGGGAGGGAGATACGCAGTATTTT.

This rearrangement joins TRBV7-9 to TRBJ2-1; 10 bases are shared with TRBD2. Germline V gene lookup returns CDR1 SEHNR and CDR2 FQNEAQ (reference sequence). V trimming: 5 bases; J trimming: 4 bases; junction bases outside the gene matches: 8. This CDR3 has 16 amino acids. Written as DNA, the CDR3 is TGTGCCAGCAGCCCCGGGACTAGCGTCCCTTACAATGAGCAGTTCTTC. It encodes CASSPGTSVPYNEQFF.

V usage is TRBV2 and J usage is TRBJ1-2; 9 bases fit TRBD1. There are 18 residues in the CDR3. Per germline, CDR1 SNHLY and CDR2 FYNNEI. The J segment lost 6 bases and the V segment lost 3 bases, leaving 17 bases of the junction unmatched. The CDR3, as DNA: TGTGCCAGCAGTGACCGCCCGGGGACAGGGTTCGGTTCTAATGGCTACACCTTC. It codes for CASSDRPGTGFGSNGYTF.

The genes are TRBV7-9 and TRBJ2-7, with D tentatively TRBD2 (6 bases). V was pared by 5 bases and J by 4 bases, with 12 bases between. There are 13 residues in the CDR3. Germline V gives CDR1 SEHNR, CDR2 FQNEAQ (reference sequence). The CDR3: CASSPGSIYEQYF. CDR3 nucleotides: TGTGCCAGCAGCCCCGGGAGCATTTACGAGCAGTACTTC. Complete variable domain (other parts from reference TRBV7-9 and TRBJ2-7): DTGVSQNPRHKITKRGQNVTFRCDPISEHNRLYWYRQTLGQGPEFLTYFQNEAQLEKSRLLSDRFSAERPKGSFSTLEIQRTEQGDSAMYLCASSPGSIYEQYFGPGTRLTVT.

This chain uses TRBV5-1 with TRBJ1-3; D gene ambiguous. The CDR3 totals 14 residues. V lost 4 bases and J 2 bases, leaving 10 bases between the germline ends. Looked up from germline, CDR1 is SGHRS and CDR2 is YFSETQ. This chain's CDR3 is CASSPRPTGNTIYF. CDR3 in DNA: TGCGCCAGCAGCCCCAGGCCGACTGGAAACACCATATATTTT.

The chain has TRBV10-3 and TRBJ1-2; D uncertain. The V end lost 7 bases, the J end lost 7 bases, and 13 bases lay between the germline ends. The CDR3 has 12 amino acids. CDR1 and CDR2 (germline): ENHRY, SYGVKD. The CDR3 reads CAITSGEVGYTF. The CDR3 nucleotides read TGTGCCATCACCTCAGGAGAGGTTGGCTACACCTTC.

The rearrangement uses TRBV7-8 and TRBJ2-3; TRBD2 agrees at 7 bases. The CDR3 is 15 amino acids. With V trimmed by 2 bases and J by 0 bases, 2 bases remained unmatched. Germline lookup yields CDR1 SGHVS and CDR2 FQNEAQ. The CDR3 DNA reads TGTGCCAGCAGCTTAAGCGGGGTGAGCACAGATACGCAGTATTTT. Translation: CASSLSGVSTDTQYF.

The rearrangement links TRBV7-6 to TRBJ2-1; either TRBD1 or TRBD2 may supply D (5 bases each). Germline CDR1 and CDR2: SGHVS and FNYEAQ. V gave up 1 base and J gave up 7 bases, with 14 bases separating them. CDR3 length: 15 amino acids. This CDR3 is CASSLVPGRQNEQFF. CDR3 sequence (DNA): TGTGCCAGCAGCTTAGTACCGGGACGTCAAAATGAGCAGTTCTTC.

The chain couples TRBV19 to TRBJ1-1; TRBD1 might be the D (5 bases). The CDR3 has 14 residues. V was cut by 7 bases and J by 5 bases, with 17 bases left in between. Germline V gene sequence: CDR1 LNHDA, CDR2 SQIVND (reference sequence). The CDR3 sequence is CASNPRRGFTEAFF. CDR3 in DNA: TGTGCCAGTAACCCCAGGAGGGGATTTACTGAAGCTTTCTTT.

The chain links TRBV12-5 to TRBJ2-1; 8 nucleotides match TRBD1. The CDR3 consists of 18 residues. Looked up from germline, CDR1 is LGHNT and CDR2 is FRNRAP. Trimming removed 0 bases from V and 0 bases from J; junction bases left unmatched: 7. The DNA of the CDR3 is TGTGCTAGTGGTTTGGTATTAACAGGGGGAAGCTCCTACAATGAGCAGTTCTTC. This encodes CASGLVLTGGSSYNEQFF. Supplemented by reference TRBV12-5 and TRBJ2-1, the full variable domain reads DARVTQTPRHKVTEMGQEVTMRCQPILGHNTVFWYRQTMMQGLELLAYFRNRAPLDDSGMPKDRFSAEMPDATLATLKIQPSEPRDSAVYFCASGLVLTGGSSYNEQFFGPGTRLTVL.

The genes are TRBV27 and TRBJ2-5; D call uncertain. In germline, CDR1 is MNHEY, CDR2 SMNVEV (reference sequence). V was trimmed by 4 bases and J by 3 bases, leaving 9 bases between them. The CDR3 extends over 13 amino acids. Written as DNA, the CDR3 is TGTGCCAGCAGTTGGGTGAATAAAGAGACCCAGTACTTC. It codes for CASSWVNKETQYF.

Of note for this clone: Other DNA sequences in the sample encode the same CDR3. The CDR3 coding sequence is TGTGCCAGCAGCGTGGAGAACACCGGGGAGCTGTTTTTT. It codes for CASSVENTGELFF. This chain connects TRBV9 to TRBJ2-2; D uncertain. Per the germline V gene, CDR1 is SGDLS and CDR2 is YYNGEE. Deletions cut 2 bases from V and 1 base from J, with 3 bases between. The CDR3 is made up of 13 amino acids.

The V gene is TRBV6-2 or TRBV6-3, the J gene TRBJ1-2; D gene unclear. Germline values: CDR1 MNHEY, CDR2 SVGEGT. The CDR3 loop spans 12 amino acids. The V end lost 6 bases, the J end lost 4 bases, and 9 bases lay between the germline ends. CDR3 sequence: CASSQDGYGYTF. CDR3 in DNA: TGTGCCAGCAGCCAAGACGGCTATGGCTACACCTTC.

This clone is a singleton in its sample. The CDR3 protein is CASSRTLSGAPTEAFF. The CDR3 DNA sequence: TGTGCCAGCAGCCGTACTTTATCGGGGGCCCCCACTGAAGCTTTCTTT. The chain recombines TRBV7-9 with TRBJ1-1; D is possibly TRBD1 (6 bases). Germline V lookup: CDR1 SEHNR, CDR2 FQNEAQ (reference sequence). Between the trimmed V and J ends, which lost 5 bases and 4 bases, there was a span of 20 bases. The CDR3 is 16 residues long.